These 7 T cell receptor beta chains share one sample of origin, sequenced in a study of T cell responses to AZD1222 COVID-19 vaccine. Using immunoSEQ multiplex PCR, the repertoire was profiled, and TCRdb retains in-frame clones only, with some absent. The sample yields 100,000 to 150,000 clones, around 87% seen once. Sequencing was performed on peripheral blood, taken on day 0 of AZD1222 vaccination. These receptors originate from an adult in good health.

This chain connects TRBV5-1 to TRBJ2-2, with D possibly being TRBD1 (5 bases). The CDR3 spans 16 residues. Germline V CDR1 and CDR2: SGHRS, YFSETQ. V lost 0 bases and J 7 bases, leaving 16 bases between the germline ends. CDR3 in DNA: TGCGCCAGCAGCTTGGAGACAGTAAGGGGTGACGGGGAGCTGTTTTTT. Protein sequence: CASSLETVRGDGELFF. The full variable domain, rest sourced from reference TRBV5-1 and TRBJ2-2, is KAGVTQTPRYLIKTRGQQVTLSCSPISGHRSVSWYQQTPGQGLQFLFEYFSETQRNKGNFPGRFSGRQFSNSRSEMNVSTLELGDSALYLCASSLETVRGDGELFFGEGSRLTVL.

As for this clone: One junction end disagrees with the germline gene, perhaps due to a read error. The chain uses TRBV28 and TRBJ2-3; D possibly corresponds to TRBD2 (5 bases). The length of the CDR3 is 12 residues. Germline CDR1 MDHEN, CDR2 SYDVKM. The CDR3 is CASSIGLDTPLF. In DNA form, the CDR3 reads TGTGCCAGCAGTATCGGACTCGACACTCCACTGTTT.

This sequence joins TRBV12-3 or TRBV12-4 and TRBJ1-5; TRBD1 might be the D (5 bases). The CDR3 extends over 13 amino acids. V gave up 1 base and J gave up 10 bases, with 11 bases separating them. CDR3 loop: CASSLGRGGPQHF. CDR3 coding DNA: TGTGCCAGCAGTTTAGGGCGGGGCGGCCCCCAGCATTTT.

The gene calls are TRBV2 and TRBJ2-1; TRBD1 matches 8 bases. The CDR3 extends over 15 amino acids. V was pared by 6 bases and J by 0 bases, with 4 bases of the junction left unmatched. Germline V gene data show CDR1 as SNHLY and CDR2 as FYNNEI. This chain's CDR3 is CASSDRGGSYNEQFF. CDR3 DNA: TGTGCCAGCAGCGACAGGGGTGGCTCCTACAATGAGCAGTTCTTC.

The rearrangement links TRBV7-2 to TRBJ1-4; D gene uncertain. Germline CDR1 is SGHTA and CDR2 is FQGNSA. V was trimmed by 1 base and J by 4 bases, leaving 7 bases between them. The CDR3 totals 14 residues. DNA of the CDR3: TGTGCCAGCAGCTTAGGAGGGCTTAATGAAAAACTGTTTTTT. As protein: CASSLGGLNEKLFF.

The rearrangement links TRBV5-8 to TRBJ2-3, with 7 positions matching TRBD1. This CDR3 contains 16 residues. The trim removed 6 bases at V and 0 bases at J, leaving 10 bases unmatched. Germline V CDR1 and CDR2: SGHTS, YDEGEE. The CDR3 region has the DNA TGTGCCAGCATTGGGGGACAGTCCCCTAGCACAGATACGCAGTATTTT. Encoded protein: CASIGGQSPSTDTQYF.

The rearrangement links TRBV12-3 or TRBV12-4 to TRBJ1-2; D is uncertain. Deletions cut 6 bases from V and 4 bases from J, with 12 bases between. CDR3 size: 13 residues. CDR3 sequence reads: CASRGRYSYGYTF. The CDR3 nucleotides are TGTGCCAGCAGAGGGAGGTACAGCTATGGCTACACCTTC.